Below, 7 T cell receptor beta chains from the same sample are listed, as sequenced in a study of blood T cell repertoires in COVID-19. Data came from immunoSEQ multiplex PCR; TCRdb stores just in-frame clones and leaves some out. The table lists a few hundred thousand clones, about 80% of them singletons. Sequenced sample: peripheral blood. The receptor set was obtained from a woman aged 30 to 39 who had recovered from COVID-19.

J is TRBJ1-5 and V is TRBV9, with D possibly matching TRBD1 (6 bases). Trimming cost V 6 bases and J 2 bases, with 27 bases left between them. This CDR3 has 19 residues. CDR1 is SGDLS and CDR2 is YYNGEE in the germline V gene. The CDR3 reads CASTSVGGASPPGNQPQHF. CDR3 in DNA: TGTGCCAGCACCTCCGTTGGGGGGGCTTCCCCCCCGGGCAATCAGCCCCAGCATTTT. Variable domain in full (rest from reference TRBV9 and TRBJ1-5): DSGVTQTPKHLITATGQRVTLRCSPRSGDLSVYWYQQSLDQGLQFLIQYYNGEERAKGNILERFSAQQFPDLHSELNLSSLELGDSALYFCASTSVGGASPPGNQPQHFGDGTRLSIL.

The sample holds one count of this clone. V gene TRBV13 combines with J gene TRBJ2-7; 11 bases line up with TRBD1. Unmatched junction bases numbered 11, after V lost 4 bases and J lost 9 bases. Germline V CDR1 and CDR2: PRHDT, FYEKMQ (reference sequence). The CDR3 consists of 15 residues. CDR3 in DNA: TGTGCCAGCAGCTCCCTAGGGACAGGGGGAAATGGGCAGTACTTC. Translation gives CASSSLGTGGNGQYF.

The rearrangement joins TRBV14 to TRBJ2-1, with D perhaps matching TRBD2 (5 bases). Germline V gene lookup returns CDR1 SGHDN and CDR2 FVKESK. V was clipped by 8 bases and J by 6 bases, with 14 bases between them. This CDR3 comprises 13 residues. The CDR3, as DNA: TGTGCCAGCGGGCCCGGGGTCGGCAATGAGCAGTTCTTC. As protein: CASGPGVGNEQFF.

The chain joins TRBV7-3 to TRBJ2-3; D gene unclear. The CDR3 is 12 residues long. The germline V gene encodes CDR1 SGHTA and CDR2 FQGTGA. The V end lost 10 bases, the J end lost 4 bases, and 12 bases lay between the germline ends. The CDR3 here is CAIPNSADTQYF. The DNA for the CDR3 is TGTGCCATCCCGAATAGTGCAGATACGCAGTATTTT.

The chain joins TRBV27 to TRBJ2-1; TRBD1 is a possible D gene (5 bases). The CDR3 totals 16 residues. V was shortened by 7 bases and J by 1 base, with 17 bases between the two germline ends. The V gene's germline CDR1 is MNHEY and CDR2 SMNVEV (reference sequence). This CDR3 is CASKTDGQGSYNEQFF. The CDR3 DNA sequence: TGTGCCAGCAAGACCGATGGGCAGGGATCCTACAATGAGCAGTTCTTC.

This sequence joins TRBV3-1 (or the pseudogene TRBV3-2) and TRBJ2-7; 8 bases fit TRBD1. V trimming: 1 base; J trimming: 1 base; junction bases outside the gene matches: 9. This CDR3 comprises 17 residues. CDR1 and CDR2 (germline): LGHDT, YNNKEL (reference sequence). The CDR3 nucleotides are TGTGCCAGCAGCCAAGGGGACAGGACACCACTGTCCTACGAGCAGTACTTC. Translating gives CASSQGDRTPLSYEQYF.

In this sample, this clone turned up a few times. DNA of the CDR3: TGTGCCAGCAGTATTCAAGCCGGGACAGGGAATTCACCCCTCCACTTT. As protein: CASSIQAGTGNSPLHF. The genes are TRBV25-1 and TRBJ1-6, with 9 bases lining up with TRBD1. This CDR3 spans 16 amino acids. Losses at the gene ends were 5 bases for V and 7 bases for J; bases not matched to a gene: 9. CDR1 and CDR2 from the germline V gene are MGHDK and SYGVNS.